The clone carrying this TCR beta chain was seen more than once but under ten times. In this CDR3 the conserved last residue, phenylalanine or tryptophan, is missing, so a read error is likely. These data come from a study of response to subunit inactivated influenza vaccine. Between the trimmed V and J ends, which lost 5 bases and 3 bases, there was a span of 19 bases. In germline, CDR1 is SQVTM, CDR2 ANQGSEA. The CDR3 runs to 15 residues. TCRdb reprocessed the RT-PCR reads via MiXCR and lists one record per CDR3 protein. The sample holds under 200,000 distinct CDR3 sequences, approximately 12% seen once. The data were also submitted as part of a second study, on T cells expressing NK-cell markers. That paper notes: cDNA encoding TCR beta was synthesized via 5'RACE template switching incorporating UMIs. The CD3+CD56-NKG2C+ fraction of a handful of donors was likewise dominated by these clonotypes.

The chain employs TRBV29-1 and TRBJ1-1; possible D gene TRBD1, 5 bases. This sequence originates from a man aged 50 or older who received an inactivated influenza vaccine. The sample consisted of CD8+ T cells sorted from PBMCs, taken roughly 12 days after vaccination. Written as DNA, the CDR3 is TGCAGCGTTCTAGGAGGCAGGGCAGCGTACACTGAAGCTTTCTCT. Translation gives CSVLGGRAAYTEAFS.